Shown below are 21 T cell receptor beta chains from a single sample sequenced in a study of OX40 agonist ivuxolimab in advanced cancers. TCRdb's copy holds only in-frame clones and misses some; the assay was immunoSEQ multiplex PCR. The sample has under 75,000 clones, 81% seen once; the top ten hold over 0.95%. Sequencing was performed on CD4+ or CD8+ T cells sorted from blood, taken in a trial of the OX40 agonist ivuxolimab. These receptors originate from an adult with an advanced solid tumor such as melanoma, head and neck, liver or kidney cancer.

The genes are TRBV4-1 and TRBJ1-5; no firm D call. V lost 3 bases to trimming and J lost 0 bases, with 15 bases between them. Germline CDR1 MGHRA, CDR2 YSYEKL. The CDR3 extends over 17 amino acids. This CDR3 is CASSQNYREYSNQPQHF. In nucleotides, the CDR3 is TGCGCCAGCAGCCAGAATTATAGGGAATATAGCAATCAGCCCCAGCATTTT.

The V gene is TRBV11-2, the J gene TRBJ2-1; D is uncertain. Per the germline V gene, CDR1 is SGHAT and CDR2 is FQNNGV. The CDR3 is 11 amino acids. V was pared by 5 bases and J by 5 bases, with 4 bases between. The CDR3 DNA follows: TGTGCCAGCAGCCGTGACAATGAGCAGTTCTTC. Amino acids: CASSRDNEQFF.

V is TRBV5-1 and J is TRBJ2-7, with D perhaps TRBD2 (5 bases). Trimming cost V 5 bases and J 3 bases, with 9 bases left between them. From germline, CDR1 is SGHRS and CDR2 YFSETQ. The CDR3 runs to 12 residues. DNA of the CDR3: TGCGCCAGCAGGGAGGACCTCTACGAGCAGTACTTC. Its protein is CASREDLYEQYF. The full variable domain, its missing parts supplied by reference TRBV5-1 and TRBJ2-7, is KAGVTQTPRYLIKTRGQQVTLSCSPISGHRSVSWYQQTPGQGLQFLFEYFSETQRNKGNFPGRFSGRQFSNSRSEMNVSTLELGDSALYLCASREDLYEQYFGPGTRLTVT.

The V gene is TRBV6-4, the J gene TRBJ1-2; D not resolved. V lost 6 bases and J 6 bases, leaving 8 bases between the germline ends. This CDR3 is 11 amino acids long. Germline-derived CDR1 and CDR2 are MRHNA and SNTAGT. The CDR3 DNA follows: TGTGCCAGCAGCTTGATAAATGGCTACACCTTC. Amino acids: CASSLINGYTF.

The chain links TRBV11-3 to TRBJ2-1; no clear D gene. This CDR3 has 13 residues. Looked up from germline, CDR1 is SGHNT and CDR2 is YENEEA. Trimming pared 0 bases from V and 11 bases from J, leaving 11 bases between. The DNA for the CDR3 is TGTGCCAGCAGCTTAGATGGCCGGGTCAAGCAGTTCTTC. Translation: CASSLDGRVKQFF.

The V and J genes are TRBV19 and TRBJ2-1, with D hard to call. The CDR3 is 14 residues long. Germline CDR1 is LNHDA and CDR2 is SQIVND (reference sequence). Trimming took 3 bases from V and 3 from J, leaving 9 bases between them. In DNA form, the CDR3 reads TGTGCCAGTAGTATTATTCGGAACTACAATGAGCAGTTCTTC. Its translation is CASSIIRNYNEQFF.

The table lists this clone with a few counts. CDR3: CASRQGSNTEAFF. CDR3 nucleotide sequence: TGTGCCAGCAGGCAGGGTTCGAACACTGAAGCTTTCTTT. The rearrangement links TRBV6-1 to TRBJ1-1; TRBD1 might be the D (5 bases). Germline CDR1 and CDR2: MNHNS and SASEGT. The V and J ends lost 6 bases and 1 base respectively, with 9 bases between them. This CDR3 spans 13 amino acids.

V usage is TRBV6-5 and J usage is TRBJ1-6; possibly TRBD1 for D (5 bases). CDR1 MNHEY and CDR2 SVGAGI come from the germline V gene. The CDR3 consists of 12 residues. V lost 4 bases and J lost 8, with 6 bases in between. In DNA, the CDR3 is TGTGCCAGCAGTTTCAGGGATTCACCCCTCCACTTT. Encoded protein: CASSFRDSPLHF.

The V and J genes are TRBV5-1 and TRBJ1-2, with a weak D call TRBD1 (5 bases). CDR3 length: 15 amino acids. The ends were cut back, 0 bases at V and 3 bases at J, with 12 bases in the middle. Germline V gives CDR1 SGHRS, CDR2 YFSETQ. CDR3 nucleotide sequence: TGCGCCAGCAGCTTGGAAACAGGAAACCACTATGGCTACACCTTC. Translated, it gives CASSLETGNHYGYTF.

DNA for the CDR3: TGCGCCAGCAGCTTGGACAGGGAATACACTGAAGCTTTCTTT. Encoded protein: CASSLDREYTEAFF. The chain employs TRBV5-1 and TRBJ1-1; tentative D call: TRBD1 (6 bases). The V end lost 0 bases, the J end lost 3 bases, and 9 bases lay between the germline ends. Germline loops: CDR1 SGHRS, CDR2 YFSETQ. The CDR3 length is 14 residues.

This clone was recorded once. The chain carries TRBV11-2 and TRBJ2-1, with D unresolved. V was trimmed by 3 bases and J by 8 bases, leaving 8 bases between them. Germline-derived CDR1 and CDR2 are SGHAT and FQNNGV. The CDR3 extends over 12 amino acids. The CDR3: CASSLFKDEQFF. CDR3 DNA sequence: TGTGCCAGCAGCTTGTTTAAGGATGAGCAGTTCTTC.

The genes are TRBV18 and TRBJ1-1; no reliable D call. Per germline, CDR1 KGHSH and CDR2 LQKENI. V dropped 2 bases and J dropped 3 bases, with 10 bases sitting between them. The CDR3 loop spans 14 amino acids. The CDR3 DNA reads as TGTGCCAGCTCACCAATTCGGTTGGACACTGAAGCTTTCTTT. It encodes CASSPIRLDTEAFF.

The rearrangement links TRBV5-4 to TRBJ1-2, with D tentatively TRBD1 (5 bases). The germline CDR1 and CDR2 sequences are SGHNT and YYREEE (reference sequence). The V and J ends lost 5 bases and 0 bases respectively, with 11 bases between them. The CDR3 length is 14 residues. The CDR3 sequence: CASSRDGANYGYTF. In DNA form, the CDR3 reads TGTGCCAGCAGTCGGGACGGAGCTAACTATGGCTACACCTTC.

This CDR3 is CASSADRGTDTQYF. The CDR3 bases are TGTGCCAGCAGCGCAGACAGGGGCACAGATACGCAGTATTTT. The rearrangement links TRBV6-5 to TRBJ2-3, with 7 bases identical to TRBD1. V trimming: 6 bases; J trimming: 1 base; junction bases outside the gene matches: 4. There are 14 residues in the CDR3. Germline lookup yields CDR1 MNHEY and CDR2 SVGAGI.

This clone has only one observation. The chain joins TRBV5-4 to TRBJ1-1; 8 nucleotides line up with TRBD1. There are 13 residues in the CDR3. Germline CDR1 SGHNT, CDR2 YYREEE (reference sequence). The trim removed 3 bases at V and 6 bases at J, leaving 4 bases unmatched. The CDR3 coding sequence is TGTGCCAGCAGCTGGGAACAGGGGGCTGAAGCTTTCTTT. Amino acid sequence: CASSWEQGAEAFF.

The chain couples TRBV5-6 to TRBJ1-4; 7 bases match TRBD1. The V gene's germline CDR1 is SGHDT and CDR2 YYEEEE. The trim removed 0 bases at V and 6 bases at J, leaving 8 bases unmatched. The CDR3 totals 16 residues. DNA for the CDR3: TGTGCCAGCAGCTTGGTACAGGGGTTGGGGCATGAAAAACTGTTTTTT. Amino acid sequence: CASSLVQGLGHEKLFF.

The chain employs TRBV6-5 and TRBJ1-3; no clear D. Trimming shortened V by 3 bases and J by 0 bases, and 9 bases separated the two germline ends. Per the germline V gene, CDR1 is MNHEY and CDR2 is SVGAGI. This CDR3 region has 15 residues. For the CDR3, the DNA is TGTGCCAGCAGTTATTACCCCCTCTCTGGAAACACCATATATTTT. This gives the protein CASSYYPLSGNTIYF.

This clone came up a few times. This chain connects TRBV2 to TRBJ2-4, with a tentative D call TRBD1 (6 bases). Germline V gene data show CDR1 as SNHLY and CDR2 as FYNNEI. The CDR3 has 12 amino acids. Trimming took off 6 bases at V and 8 bases at J, with 11 bases between the two ends. CDR3: CASSAGDDIQYF. CDR3 nucleotides: TGTGCCAGCAGCGCAGGGGATGACATTCAGTACTTC.

The chain recombines TRBV4-2 with TRBJ1-4; TRBD1 matches at 7 bases. V lost 0 bases, J lost 10 bases, and 14 bases stayed unmatched. This CDR3 region has 17 residues. In germline, CDR1 is LGHNA, CDR2 YNFKEQ. The CDR3 bases are TGTGCCAGCAGCCAAGAGAAGTTGACAGGGAAGGAGGTAAAACTGTTTTTT. This translates into CASSQEKLTGKEVKLFF.

In DNA form, the CDR3 reads TGTGCCAGCAGCCCGGGGACAGCTTTTTATGGCTACACCTTC. Translating gives CASSPGTAFYGYTF. The chain has TRBV11-1 and TRBJ1-2, with TRBD1 identical over 7 bases. Germline CDR1 reads SGHAT; CDR2 reads FQDESV (reference sequence). With V trimmed by 5 bases and J by 5 bases, 8 bases remained unmatched. The CDR3 is 14 amino acids. Complete variable domain (other parts from reference TRBV11-1 and TRBJ1-2): EAEVAQSPRYKITEKSQAVAFWCDPISGHATLYWYRQILGQGPELLVQFQDESVVDDSQLPKDRFSAERLKGVDSTLKIQPAELGDSAMYLCASSPGTAFYGYTFGSGTRLTVV.

J is TRBJ2-3 and V is TRBV30; the D gene is possibly TRBD2 (6 bases). V was cut by 2 bases and J by 7 bases, with 25 bases left in between. This CDR3 has 17 amino acids. Germline values: CDR1 GTSNPN, CDR2 SVGIG (reference sequence). The CDR3 sequence: CAWSSSRGIRQFNTQYF. The CDR3 bases are TGTGCCTGGAGTTCAAGTCGGGGGATCCGCCAATTTAATACGCAGTATTTT.